The clone carrying this T cell receptor beta chain was recorded at least ten times. The target antigen is unknown. The record originates from a study of breast tumors, draining lymph nodes, adjacent tissues. Points from the study as a whole: Compared with basal-like, luminal-like tumors shared significantly more repertoire with nontumor tissue.

Samples came from axillary lymph nodes draining the breast cancer. From the multiplex PCR reads, TCRdb called clonotypes with MiXCR, one entry per CDR3 protein. The sample carries fewer than 90,000 distinct CDR3 sequences, more than 25% recorded once. The receptor was derived from a female donor with breast cancer. Some clones in this sample may be carry-over from other donors' samples. Sequencing used axillary lymph node tissue.

The CDR3 reads CATSGKTAGSYNEQFF. The DNA for the CDR3 is TGTGCCACCAGTGGTAAGACAGCAGGTTCCTACAATGAGCAGTTCTTC. J is TRBJ2-1 and V is TRBV24-1; D is perhaps TRBD1 (5 bases). The germline V and J ends were trimmed by 5 bases and 1 base, with 14 bases remaining between them. The CDR3 runs to 16 residues. Germline V gene lookup returns CDR1 KGHDR and CDR2 SFDVKD.